The 22 T cell receptor beta chains given below trace back to one sample, sequenced in a study of blood T cell repertoires in COVID-19. Using immunoSEQ multiplex PCR, the repertoire was profiled, and TCRdb retains in-frame clones only, with some absent. The data hold about 92,000 clones, with roughly 80% observed a single time. Sequencing was performed on peripheral blood. These receptors were collected from a woman older than 75 with active or convalescent COVID-19.

The V call is TRBV7-2, the J call TRBJ2-5; 7 nucleotides line up with TRBD1. The CDR3 is 15 amino acids. Per the germline V gene, CDR1 is SGHTA and CDR2 is FQGNSA. Germline trimming cut 4 bases from V and 5 bases from J; bases unmatched to any gene: 10. The CDR3 DNA is TGTGCCAGCAGCTGGACAGGTTCAACGTCGGAGACCCAGTACTTC. Its protein product is CASSWTGSTSETQYF.

V gene TRBV7-2 combines with J gene TRBJ1-2; possible D gene TRBD1, 6 bases. This CDR3 comprises 13 residues. Germline CDR1 SGHTA, CDR2 FQGNSA. Trimming removed 5 bases from V and 2 bases from J, with 9 bases in between. The CDR3 loop is CASSVGANYGYTF. CDR3 bases: TGTGCCAGCAGCGTGGGGGCCAACTATGGCTACACCTTC.

The V call is TRBV19, the J call TRBJ2-7, with D perhaps TRBD2 (5 bases). V lost 2 bases and J 2 bases, leaving 13 bases between the germline ends. Germline V gene lookup returns CDR1 LNHDA and CDR2 SQIVND (reference sequence). This CDR3 comprises 15 residues. CDR3 protein: CASSIWGEPTYEQYF. The CDR3 DNA reads TGTGCCAGTAGTATATGGGGAGAGCCGACCTACGAGCAGTACTTC.

The chain combines TRBV4-2 with TRBJ1-6, with D possibly matching TRBD1 (6 bases). The CDR3 covers 16 residues. The ends were cut back, 0 bases at V and 10 bases at J, with 16 bases in the middle. Germline-derived CDR1 and CDR2 are LGHNA and YNFKEQ. As DNA, the CDR3 is TGTGCCAGCAGCCAAGATGGGGCTACCGGGACATCACCCCTCCACTTT. Translating gives CASSQDGATGTSPLHF.

J is TRBJ2-7 and V is TRBV6-2 or TRBV6-3; possibly TRBD2 for D (7 bases). The V gene's germline CDR1 is MNHEY and CDR2 SVGEGT. The CDR3 sequence is 15 residues long. The V end lost 2 bases, the J end lost 1 base, and 12 bases lay between the germline ends. The chain's CDR3 is CASSYRGGLSYEQYF. Written as DNA, the CDR3 is TGTGCCAGCAGTTACAGGGGGGGATTGTCCTACGAGCAGTACTTC.

The chain combines TRBV19 with TRBJ1-3, with D possibly being TRBD1 (5 bases). CDR1 and CDR2 from the germline V gene are LNHDA and SQIVND (reference sequence). This CDR3 spans 19 amino acids. Trimming cost V 2 bases and J 0 bases, with 20 bases left between them. CDR3 in DNA: TGTGCCAGTAGTATACATTCCGGGAGGGGCCTCAGCTCTGGAAACACCATATATTTT. As protein: CASSIHSGRGLSSGNTIYF.

This chain links TRBV6-1 with TRBJ2-3, with TRBD1 identical over 10 bases. There are 16 residues in the CDR3. Looked up from germline, CDR1 is MNHNS and CDR2 is SASEGT. Trimming at V came to 0 bases and at J to 5 bases, leaving 5 bases not matched to a gene. The CDR3 spells CASSEAGTGEGDTQYF. The CDR3 DNA is TGTGCCAGCAGTGAAGCAGGGACAGGGGAGGGAGATACGCAGTATTTT.

The gene calls are TRBV7-2 and TRBJ1-3; TRBD1 agrees at 8 bases. CDR3 size: 15 residues. Germline trimming cut 5 bases from V and 2 bases from J; bases unmatched to any gene: 5. Germline-derived CDR1 and CDR2 are SGHTA and FQGNSA. Here the CDR3 DNA reads TGTGCCAGCAGCCCGACAGGGGACCCTGGAAACACCATATATTTT. It is translated as CASSPTGDPGNTIYF.

The rearrangement links TRBV27 to TRBJ2-1; D is perhaps TRBD2 (6 bases). Trimming cost V 5 bases and J 2 bases, with 10 bases left between them. This CDR3 is 14 amino acids long. Per the germline V gene, CDR1 is MNHEY and CDR2 is SMNVEV (reference sequence). This chain's CDR3 is CASSPGGAYNEQFF. The DNA for the CDR3 is TGTGCCAGCAGTCCAGGCGGGGCCTACAATGAGCAGTTCTTC.

J is TRBJ2-2 and V is TRBV29-1; 7 bases map to TRBD1. Trimming removed 7 bases from V and 7 bases from J; junction bases left unmatched: 6. Germline V gene sequence: CDR1 SQVTM, CDR2 ANQGSEA. This CDR3 region has 12 residues. CDR3 coding DNA: TGCAGCGGACAACAGGGGCACGGGGAGCTGTTTTTT. Its translation: CSGQQGHGELFF.

The V call is TRBV7-9, the J call TRBJ2-1, with D possibly being TRBD2 (5 bases). CDR3 length: 14 residues. Trimming left V 3 bases short and J 6 bases short, with 12 bases between. The germline gives CDR1 SEHNR, CDR2 FQNEAQ (reference sequence). The CDR3, as DNA: TGTGCCAGCAGCTTGAGTAGCGTAGGCAATGAGCAGTTCTTC. Translating gives CASSLSSVGNEQFF.

CDR3 nucleotides: TGTGCCAGCAGCAAGTGGACAGGACCCCGTGGCGGAGTCTACGAGCAGTACTTC. It translates to CASSKWTGPRGGVYEQYF. The chain employs TRBV21-1 and TRBJ2-7; whether TRBD1, the table's D call, matches the DNA was not checked. TRBV21-1 is given as a pseudogene. The length of the CDR3 is 18 residues.

This clone was recorded a few times. CDR3 sequence: CASRHSLWGDTEAFF. The DNA for the CDR3 is TGTGCCAGCAGACACAGCCTTTGGGGGGACACTGAAGCTTTCTTT. This chain uses TRBV3-1 (or the pseudogene TRBV3-2) with TRBJ1-1, with D possibly being TRBD1 (5 bases). CDR1 and CDR2 (germline): LGHDT, YNNKEL (reference sequence). V was pared by 6 bases and J by 3 bases, with 17 bases between. The CDR3 is 15 amino acids.

This chain connects TRBV2 to TRBJ1-5; TRBD1 agrees at 7 bases. The ends lost 6 bases at V and 4 bases at J; junction bases unmatched: 12. The CDR3 is 16 residues long. The germline gives CDR1 SNHLY, CDR2 FYNNEI. The CDR3 loop reads CASRKTGAGYNQPQHF. The CDR3, as DNA: TGTGCCAGCAGAAAAACAGGGGCCGGTTATAATCAGCCCCAGCATTTT.

The sample holds one count of this clone. The rearrangement uses TRBV9 and TRBJ2-1, with TRBD2 matching over 9 bases. V was pared by 0 bases and J by 4 bases, with 5 bases of the junction left unmatched. CDR3 length: 16 amino acids. Per germline, CDR1 SGDLS and CDR2 YYNGEE. The chain's CDR3 is CASSVARAGGYNEQFF. CDR3 sequence (DNA): TGTGCCAGCAGCGTAGCCCGAGCGGGAGGATACAATGAGCAGTTCTTC.

This clone has only one observation. The chain is built from TRBV7-2 and TRBJ2-2, with a possible D match to TRBD2 (6 bases). Trimming took 4 bases from V and 4 from J, leaving 13 bases between them. The CDR3 contains 15 residues. CDR1 is SGHTA and CDR2 is FQGNSA in the germline V gene. CDR3 loop: CASSWTTTSTGELFF. CDR3 DNA: TGTGCCAGCAGCTGGACAACGACTAGCACCGGGGAGCTGTTTTTT.

V gene TRBV6-1 combines with J gene TRBJ2-3, with 8 bases identical to TRBD2. This CDR3 is 14 amino acids long. The germline V gene encodes CDR1 MNHNS and CDR2 SASEGT. The trim removed 3 bases at V and 9 bases at J, leaving 8 bases unmatched. The CDR3 loop is CASSDRGGEGTQYF. The CDR3 DNA sequence: TGTGCCAGCAGTGACCGGGGGGGGGAAGGGACGCAGTATTTT.

J is TRBJ1-1 and V is TRBV28; no clear D gene. The V end was cut by 5 bases, the J end by 2 bases, with 12 bases between. The CDR3 runs 14 residues. In germline, CDR1 is MDHEN, CDR2 SYDVKM. The CDR3 region is CASSIPQANTEAFF. The CDR3 DNA follows: TGTGCCAGCAGTATCCCCCAGGCTAACACTGAAGCTTTCTTT.

This clone was found a few times. The V gene is TRBV4-1, the J gene TRBJ1-1, with a possible D match to TRBD1 (6 bases). The CDR3 consists of 18 residues. The V and J ends lost 4 bases and 0 bases respectively, with 21 bases between them. From germline, CDR1 is MGHRA and CDR2 YSYEKL. This CDR3 reads CASSRGVFGTSMNTEAFF. In DNA, the CDR3 is TGCGCCAGCAGCCGAGGGGTTTTTGGGACATCTATGAACACTGAAGCTTTCTTT.

Written as DNA, the CDR3 is TGTGCCAGCAGCTCCCCAGGAGGGACGAGGGCCCCACACTATGGCTACACCTTC. This codes for CASSSPGGTRAPHYGYTF. The chain carries TRBV7-3 and TRBJ1-2; maybe TRBD1 (5 bases). This CDR3 is 18 amino acids long. CDR1 is SGHTA and CDR2 is FQGTGA in the germline V gene. V was trimmed by 4 bases and J by 3 bases, leaving 24 bases between them.

The chain is built from TRBV7-2 and TRBJ2-1; TRBD1 aligns across 9 bases. Per germline, CDR1 SGHTA and CDR2 FQGNSA. V was clipped by 4 bases and J by 5 bases; unmatched bases: 9. The CDR3 is made up of 16 amino acids. The chain's CDR3 is CASSSFDRGSDNEQFF. The CDR3 nucleotides are TGTGCCAGCAGCTCCTTTGACAGGGGGTCGGACAATGAGCAGTTCTTC.

The V call is TRBV5-1, the J call TRBJ2-1; D is possibly TRBD2 (6 bases). V lost 1 base and J lost 4, with 9 bases in between. The CDR3 covers 14 residues. CDR1 is SGHRS and CDR2 is YFSETQ in the germline V gene. In DNA form, the CDR3 reads TGCGCCAGCAGCTTGTTCGCGGGGTACAATGAGCAGTTCTTC. This codes for CASSLFAGYNEQFF.